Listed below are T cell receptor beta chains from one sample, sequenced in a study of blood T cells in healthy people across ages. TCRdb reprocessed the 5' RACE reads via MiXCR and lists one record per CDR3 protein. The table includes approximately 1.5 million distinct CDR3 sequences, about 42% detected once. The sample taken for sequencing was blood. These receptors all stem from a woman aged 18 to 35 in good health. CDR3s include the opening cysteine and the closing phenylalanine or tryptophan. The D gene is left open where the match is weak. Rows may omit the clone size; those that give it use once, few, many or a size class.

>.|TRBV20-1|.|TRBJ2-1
TGCAGTGCTAGAGATCCGGAGTACAATGAGCAGTTCTTC
CSARDPEYNEQFF
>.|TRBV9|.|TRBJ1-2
TGTGCCAGCAGCGTAGACAGCCCGACAGACTATGGCTACACCTTC
CASSVDSPTDYGYTF
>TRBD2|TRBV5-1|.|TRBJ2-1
TGCGCCAGCAGCTTCTTCAGCGGGGGCACCCAAATCTACAATGAGCAGTTCTTC
CASSFFSGGTQIYNEQFF
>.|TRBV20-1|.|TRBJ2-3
TGCAGTGCAACCCCGGCAGGCCTCACAGATACGCAGTATTTT
CSATPAGLTDTQYF
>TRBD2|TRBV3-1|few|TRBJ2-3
TGTGCCAGCAGCATCGGGCCCTTAGCGGGGGACACAGATACGCAGTATTTT
CASSIGPLAGDTDTQYF
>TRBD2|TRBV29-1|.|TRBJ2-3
TGCAGCCTCGGGACTAGCGGGGCAGATACGCAGTATTTT
CSLGTSGADTQYF
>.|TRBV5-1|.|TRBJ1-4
TGCGCCAGCAGCTCTGTGAATTCCCTTAATGAAAAACTGTTTTTT
CASSSVNSLNEKLFF
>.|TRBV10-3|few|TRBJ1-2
TGTGCCATCGGGGCAACGGATGACTACACCTTC
CAIGATDDYTF
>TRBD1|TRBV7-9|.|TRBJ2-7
TGTGCCAGCAGCCCAGGACAGGTAGCCGTCTACGAGCAGTACTTC
CASSPGQVAVYEQYF
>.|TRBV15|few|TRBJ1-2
TGTGCCACCAGCAGAGACCTCTTCAGATGGGGAATTAACGAATATGGCTACACCTTC
CATSRDLFRWGINEYGYTF
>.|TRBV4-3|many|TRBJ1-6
TGCGCCAGCAGCTCTGGAACAGACTATAATTCACCCCTCCACTTT
CASSSGTDYNSPLHF
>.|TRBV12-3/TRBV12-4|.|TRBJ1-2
TGTGCCAGCAGCCTTAGTGGGGTCTCGGGCGGCTACACCTTC
CASSLSGVSGGYTF
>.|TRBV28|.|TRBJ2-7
TGTGCCAGCAGCCTAGATTGGGGGGGCCAAAGCTACGAGCAGTACTTC
CASSLDWGGQSYEQYF
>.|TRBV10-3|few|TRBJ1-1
TGTGCCATCAGTGTTGGGGGGTTTACTGAAGCTTTCTTT
CAISVGGFTEAFF
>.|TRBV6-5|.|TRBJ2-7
TGTGCCAGCAGTTCTCATCGGGCAGGCTACGAGCAGTACTTC
CASSSHRAGYEQYF
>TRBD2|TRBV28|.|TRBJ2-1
TGTGCCAGCAGTCTCTTGTTACTAGCGGGAGGATACAATGAGCAGTTCTTC
CASSLLLLAGGYNEQFF
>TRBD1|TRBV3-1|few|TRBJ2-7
TGTGCCAGCAGCCGCAGTTGGACAGGGGGAAGATACGAGCAGTACTTC
CASSRSWTGGRYEQYF
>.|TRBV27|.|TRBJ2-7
TGTGCCAGCAGACTAGTGCATTCCTACAATGAGCAGTACTTC
CASRLVHSYNEQYF
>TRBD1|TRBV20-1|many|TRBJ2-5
TGCAGTGCCACGACAGGGGTTGGAGAGACCCAGTACTTC
CSATTGVGETQYF
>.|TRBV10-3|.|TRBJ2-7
TGTGCCATCAGTGCACAGGGACTCGAGCAGTACTTC
CAISAQGLEQYF
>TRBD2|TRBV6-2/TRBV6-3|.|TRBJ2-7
TGTGCCAGCAGTTGCTCGGGCTTAGCGGGAGTATACAATGAGCAGTACTTC
CASSCSGLAGVYNEQYF
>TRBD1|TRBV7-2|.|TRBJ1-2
TGTGCCAGCAGCCCCGGGACAGGGAGCTACACCTTC
CASSPGTGSYTF
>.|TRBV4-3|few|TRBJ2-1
TGCGCCAGCAGCCAGGTCCGGGACCTAGATACATATGAGCAGTTCTTC
CASSQVRDLDTYEQFF
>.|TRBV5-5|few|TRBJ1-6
TGTGCCAGCAGCCGGAGGGCAGTTAGCTCCTATAATTCACCCCTCCACTTT
CASSRRAVSSYNSPLHF
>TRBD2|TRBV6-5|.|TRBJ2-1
TGTGCCAGCAGCCGTACTAGCGGGGGGTCAGGTGAGCAGTTCTTC
CASSRTSGGSGEQFF
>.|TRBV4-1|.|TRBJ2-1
TGCGCCAGCAGCCAGAACAAGACGGCTAGCTCCTACAATGAGCAGTTCTTC
CASSQNKTASSYNEQFF
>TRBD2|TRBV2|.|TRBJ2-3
TGTGCCGGTAGCCGAGCGGGAGAGGGTTCAGATACGCAGTATTTT
CAGSRAGEGSDTQYF
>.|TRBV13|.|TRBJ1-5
TGTGCCAGCAGCTTAAAGGGGTTTCAGCCCCAGCATTTT
CASSLKGFQPQHF
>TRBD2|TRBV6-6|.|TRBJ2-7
TGTGCCAGCAGTCCCTTAGCGGGAGAAAGGTACGAGCAGTACTTC
CASSPLAGERYEQYF
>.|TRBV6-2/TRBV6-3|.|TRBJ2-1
TGTGCCAGCAGTTACCCAACAGACTCAGCCCGCTACAATGAGCAGTTCTTC
CASSYPTDSARYNEQFF
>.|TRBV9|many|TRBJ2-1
TGTGCCAGCAGTGTCGGAGGTGAGCAGTTCTTC
CASSVGGEQFF
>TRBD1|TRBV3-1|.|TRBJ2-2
TGTGCCAGCAGCCAAGTCGGGACGGACAGGGGTTACACCGGGGAGCTGTTTTTT
CASSQVGTDRGYTGELFF
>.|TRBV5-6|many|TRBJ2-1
TGTGCCAGCAGTCCTCGAGTTTCCTACAATGAGCAGTTCTTC
CASSPRVSYNEQFF
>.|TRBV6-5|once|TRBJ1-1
TGTGCCAGCAGTTACTCGAATTTTCAGGGGCGGCTGAACACTGAAGCTTTCTTT
CASSYSNFQGRLNTEAFF
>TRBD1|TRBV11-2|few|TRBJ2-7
TGTGCCAGCAGCTCCGACAGGGTGTCACACGAGCAGTACTTC
CASSSDRVSHEQYF
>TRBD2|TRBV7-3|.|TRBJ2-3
TGTGCCAGCAGCCTTCTCGGGGGGGCGGCAGATACGCAGTATTTT
CASSLLGGAADTQYF
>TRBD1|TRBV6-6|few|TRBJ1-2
TGTGCCAGCAGCTCGGGACAGCCAGTGAGGGATGGCTACACCTTC
CASSSGQPVRDGYTF
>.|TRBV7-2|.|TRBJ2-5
TGTGCCAGCAGCTTGGGACGTCGATTTGTGGAGACCCAGTACTTC
CASSLGRRFVETQYF
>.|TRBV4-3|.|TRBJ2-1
TGCGCCAGCAGCCAAGATAACCGACTTGAGTACAATGAGCAGTTCTTC
CASSQDNRLEYNEQFF
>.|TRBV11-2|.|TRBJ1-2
TGTGCCAGCAGCTCGCCGGGGGGGCTTTGGGGGAACTATGGCTACACCTTC
CASSSPGGLWGNYGYTF
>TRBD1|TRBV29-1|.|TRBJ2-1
TGCAGCGTTCGGGACAGGGGTCACAATGAGCAGTTCTTC
CSVRDRGHNEQFF
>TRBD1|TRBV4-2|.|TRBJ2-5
TGTGCCGGCAGCCAAGGCCCAAGACAGGGGGCATATGAGCAGTACTTC
CAGSQGPRQGAYEQYF
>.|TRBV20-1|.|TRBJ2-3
TGCAGTGCAACCGTGCGGACTGGCCATACGCAGTATTTT
CSATVRTGHTQYF
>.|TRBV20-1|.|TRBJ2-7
TGCAGTGCTACCCCGGGACTGAGAGGCTACGAGCAGTACTTC
CSATPGLRGYEQYF
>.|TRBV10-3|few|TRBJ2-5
TGTGCCACCAAAGGGGTCCAAGAGACCCAGTACTTC
CATKGVQETQYF
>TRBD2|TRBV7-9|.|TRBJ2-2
TGTGCCAGCAGCTTCGGTCGAGGTGGCGGGAGAAGAACCGGGGAGCTGTTTTTT
CASSFGRGGGRRTGELFF